Each of the 17 T cell receptor beta chains below was sequenced from the same sample in a study of blood T cell repertoires in COVID-19. Method: immunoSEQ multiplex PCR; TCRdb's copy keeps in-frame clones and lacks some. This sample yields 310,000 or so clones, of which 86% are seen a single time; under 2% belongs to the top ten. The sequenced material came from peripheral blood. The receptor set was obtained from a woman aged 50 to 60 with acute or convalescent COVID-19.

The rearrangement joins TRBV6-5 to TRBJ1-1; 8 bases align to TRBD1. The CDR3 covers 14 residues. Trimming cost V 6 bases and J 6 bases; bases outside gene matches: 9. In germline, CDR1 is MNHEY, CDR2 SVGAGI. The CDR3 spells CASRDRAFLSEAFF. As DNA, the CDR3 is TGTGCCAGCAGGGACAGGGCATTCTTATCTGAAGCTTTCTTT.

The V call is TRBV3-1 (or the pseudogene TRBV3-2), the J call TRBJ1-4, with D possibly TRBD1 on 6 matching bases. From germline, CDR1 is LGHDT and CDR2 YNNKEL (reference sequence). The germline V and J ends were trimmed by 4 bases and 4 bases, with 16 bases remaining between them. The CDR3 is 16 amino acids. This chain's CDR3 is CASSPGQILGNEKLFF. CDR3 nucleotides: TGTGCCAGCAGCCCGGGACAAATTCTGGGTAATGAAAAACTGTTTTTT.

The DNA of the CDR3 is TGCGCCAGCATCCCAGGGACTAGCGGGAGTGCGGCCGGGGAGCTGTTTTTT. Its translation is CASIPGTSGSAAGELFF. This chain joins TRBV10-1 and TRBJ2-2; 14 bases are shared with TRBD2. With 7 bases clipped from V and 6 bases from J, the junction kept 10 bases outside the gene matches. The CDR3 sequence is 17 residues long. The germline V gene has CDR1 WNHNN and CDR2 SYGVQD (reference sequence).

The DNA of the CDR3 is TGTGCCAGCAGTGAACTAGGCCGAAGATCCTACAATGAGCAGTTCTTC. It codes for CASSELGRRSYNEQFF. The genes are TRBV25-1 and TRBJ2-1, with D unclear. Germline CDR1 reads MGHDK; CDR2 reads SYGVNS. CDR3 length: 16 residues. V lost 2 bases and J lost 1, with 12 bases in between.

The chain recombines TRBV10-2 with TRBJ2-1, with D possibly being TRBD1 (5 bases). The CDR3 length is 13 residues. The V gene lost 10 bases and the J gene lost 5 bases, with 15 bases spanning the gap. Germline V CDR1 and CDR2: WSHSY, SAAADI. CDR3 sequence: CATGQGPHNEQFF. The CDR3 coding sequence is TGCGCCACCGGTCAGGGTCCCCACAATGAGCAGTTCTTC.

V gene TRBV28 combines with J gene TRBJ1-6, with D possibly TRBD1 on 5 matching bases. This CDR3 is 16 amino acids long. Trimming took off 0 bases at V and 6 bases at J, with 12 bases between the two ends. The germline V gene has CDR1 MDHEN and CDR2 SYDVKM. CDR3 residues: CASSLWSGLANSPLHF. Here the CDR3 DNA reads TGTGCCAGCAGTTTATGGTCAGGGTTGGCTAATTCACCCCTCCACTTT.

The chain combines TRBV5-1 with TRBJ2-7, with 9 bases fitting TRBD1. The trim removed 4 bases at V and 5 bases at J, leaving 7 bases unmatched. The CDR3 spans 14 residues. CDR1 and CDR2 (germline): SGHRS, YFSETQ. The CDR3 DNA sequence: TGCGCCAGCAGCCGGGACAGGGATTCCCACGAGCAGTACTTC. Amino acid sequence: CASSRDRDSHEQYF.

This chain links TRBV11-2 with TRBJ2-3; 9 bases match TRBD2. The V segment lost 5 bases and the J segment 7 bases; nucleotides outside the gene matches: 10. This CDR3 spans 15 amino acids. Germline values: CDR1 SGHAT, CDR2 FQNNGV. CDR3 DNA sequence: TGTGCCAGCAGCATCCGGACTAGCGTGATGAATACGCAGTATTTT. Its protein product is CASSIRTSVMNTQYF. The full variable domain, rest sourced from reference TRBV11-2 and TRBJ2-3, is EAGVAQSPRYKIIEKRQSVAFWCNPISGHATLYWYQQILGQGPKLLIQFQNNGVVDDSQLPKDRFSAERLKGVDSTLKIQPAKLEDSAVYLCASSIRTSVMNTQYFGPGTRLTVL.

The chain links TRBV24-1 to TRBJ2-1, with D tentatively TRBD2 (6 bases). This CDR3 has 18 amino acids. Germline CDR1 reads KGHDR; CDR2 reads SFDVKD. The V and J ends lost 5 bases and 0 bases respectively, with 19 bases between them. This CDR3 reads CATSVPSGSGGSYNEQFF. CDR3 in DNA: TGTGCCACCAGTGTGCCTTCCGGGTCCGGGGGCTCCTACAATGAGCAGTTCTTC.

This clone was counted a single time. This sequence joins TRBV6-5 and TRBJ2-1; 11 positions agree with TRBD2. CDR1 is MNHEY, CDR2 SVGAGI, per germline. The V and J ends lost 0 bases and 5 bases, in that order; junction bases with no gene match: 0. The CDR3 runs 15 residues. The CDR3 is CASSYSGLADNEQFF. The CDR3 DNA is TGTGCCAGCAGTTACTCGGGACTAGCGGACAATGAGCAGTTCTTC.

The chain couples TRBV5-1 to TRBJ2-5; a weak D match, TRBD2 (6 bases). This CDR3 region has 15 residues. Germline values: CDR1 SGHRS, CDR2 YFSETQ. V gave up 4 bases and J gave up 2 bases, with 15 bases separating them. The CDR3 loop is CASSVGLQIQETQYF. CDR3 DNA: TGCGCCAGCAGCGTGGGACTCCAAATACAAGAGACCCAGTACTTC. Together with reference TRBV5-1 and TRBJ2-5, the CDR3 gives the full variable domain: KAGVTQTPRYLIKTRGQQVTLSCSPISGHRSVSWYQQTPGQGLQFLFEYFSETQRNKGNFPGRFSGRQFSNSRSEMNVSTLELGDSALYLCASSVGLQIQETQYFGPGTRLLVL.

This clone showed up just once. The chain has TRBV19 and TRBJ2-5; 9 bases are a match to TRBD1. After removal of 4 bases from V and 5 bases from J, the junction contained 11 bases not matched to a gene. This CDR3 has 16 amino acids. Germline CDR1 reads LNHDA; CDR2 reads SQIVND (reference sequence). The CDR3 protein is CASSTWGQGSTETQYF. The CDR3 DNA sequence: TGTGCCAGTAGTACCTGGGGACAGGGCTCGACGGAGACCCAGTACTTC.

The CDR3 nucleotides read TGTGCCAGCGCGGCCCTCCCGAGCGGATATTACAATGAGCAGTTCTTC. This encodes CASAALPSGYYNEQFF. The chain carries TRBV18 and TRBJ2-1; D may be TRBD2 (5 bases). Germline V gene data show CDR1 as KGHSH and CDR2 as LQKENI. V was pared by 8 bases and J by 4 bases, with 21 bases between. CDR3 length equals 16 residues.

The CDR3 coding sequence is TGTGCCAGCAGCTTAGATGGACTAGCCTACAATGAGCAGTTCTTC. Translation gives CASSLDGLAYNEQFF. The genes are TRBV11-2 and TRBJ2-1; 7 bases align to TRBD2. Germline lookup yields CDR1 SGHAT and CDR2 FQNNGV. With V trimmed by 0 bases and J by 2 bases, 1 base remained unmatched. This CDR3 spans 15 amino acids.

This clone occurred a few times. This chain joins TRBV10-3 and TRBJ2-1; weak D call: TRBD2 (6 bases). The length of the CDR3 is 15 residues. Germline CDR1 reads ENHRY; CDR2 reads SYGVKD. The V end lost 2 bases, the J end lost 3 bases, and 11 bases lay between the germline ends. CDR3 sequence reads: CAISEELASYNEQFF. The CDR3, as DNA: TGTGCCATCAGTGAGGAGCTAGCGAGCTACAATGAGCAGTTCTTC.

The V and J genes are TRBV2 and TRBJ1-2, with D possibly being TRBD1 (5 bases). With 5 bases removed from V and 0 bases from J, the gap between germline ends came to 10 bases. Germline-derived CDR1 and CDR2 are SNHLY and FYNNEI. The CDR3 runs 14 residues. The CDR3 loop reads CASSFTGANYGYTF. In DNA, the CDR3 is TGTGCCAGCAGTTTTACGGGGGCTAACTATGGCTACACCTTC. Based on the CDR3 plus reference TRBV2 and TRBJ1-2, the full variable domain is EPEVTQTPSHQVTQMGQEVILRCVPISNHLYFYWYRQILGQKVEFLVSFYNNEISEKSEIFDDQFSVERPDGSNFTLKIRSTKLEDSAMYFCASSFTGANYGYTFGSGTRLTVV.

This CDR3 is CASSLGSGGVQETQYF. In DNA, the CDR3 is TGTGCCAGCAGCTTGGGGTCGGGGGGCGTACAAGAGACCCAGTACTTC. The chain joins TRBV7-2 to TRBJ2-5; possibly TRBD2 for D (7 bases). This CDR3 has 16 residues. Looked up from germline, CDR1 is SGHTA and CDR2 is FQGNSA. V shed 3 bases and J shed 2 bases, with 16 bases lying between them.